The clone carrying this T cell receptor (beta chain) was recorded only once. Its specificity is unknown. Unique molecular identifiers were incorporated when the TCRbeta library was constructed. TCRdb itself ran the PCR reads through MiXCR, one entry per CDR3 protein. The sample includes just under 250,000 distinct CDR3 sequences, about 25% of them seen just once. The data derive from a study of T-cell reconstitution after alpha-beta-depleted transplantation in children. Findings and limits, study-wide: Diversity and T-cell counts at one year after transplant derived mostly from new T cells.

CDR1 and CDR2 (germline): SQVTM, ANQGSEA. Unmatched junction bases numbered 13, after V lost 3 bases and J lost 7 bases. The CDR3 extends over 16 amino acids. The source was PBMCs, collected before TCRalphabeta/CD19-depleted stem cell transplant. J is TRBJ2-5 and V is TRBV29-1; the match to TRBD2 covers 11 bases. This receptor was taken from a girl aged 2 to 9 with Fanconi anemia, due to receive a stem cell transplant. CDR3 amino acids: CSVDLAGGPSGRTQYF. The CDR3 DNA follows: TGCAGCGTTGATTTAGCGGGAGGGCCGTCGGGTAGGACCCAGTACTTC.